These 12 T cell receptor beta chains originate from one sample sequenced in a study of shared clonotypes between healthy human individuals. Only CD45RO-negative cells positively selected for CCR7 counted as naive CD8 cells, so terminally differentiated effector memory CD45RA+ cells were excluded. This table comes from immunoSEQ multiplex PCR, and its TCRdb copy is limited to in-frame clones, with some not included. The sample consists of roughly 590,000 clones, less than 97% of them appearing once. Sequenced sample: naive CD8+ T cells sorted from blood. The receptors stem from a woman in her thirties in good health.

V and J are TRBV7-9 and TRBJ2-5; perhaps D is TRBD1 or TRBD2 (5 bases each). Germline values: CDR1 SEHNR, CDR2 FQNEAQ (reference sequence). The V and J ends lost 1 base and 3 bases respectively, with 12 bases between them. The CDR3 sequence is 15 residues long. This CDR3 is CASSLGSGTEETQYF. CDR3 nucleotides: TGTGCCAGCAGCTTAGGCTCCGGGACGGAAGAGACCCAGTACTTC.

The V and J genes are TRBV13 and TRBJ1-1, with a weak D call TRBD1 (5 bases). Trimming stripped 7 bases from V and 5 bases from J, with 14 bases between. The CDR3 loop spans 13 amino acids. Germline V gene lookup returns CDR1 PRHDT and CDR2 FYEKMQ (reference sequence). In nucleotides, the CDR3 is TGTGCCAGCAAAGGGACCCCCAGGACTGAAGCTTTCTTT. Translated: CASKGTPRTEAFF.

Written as DNA, the CDR3 is TGTGCCACCCTTTGGGGTGGGGAGCTGTTTTTT. This gives the protein CATLWGGELFF. The gene calls are TRBV28 and TRBJ2-2; D gene unclear. Germline V gene data show CDR1 as MDHEN and CDR2 as SYDVKM. CDR3 length equals 11 residues. V was cut by 10 bases and J by 8 bases, with 11 bases left in between.

The chain links TRBV15 to TRBJ2-7; 12 bases agree with TRBD2. Germline lookup yields CDR1 LNHNV and CDR2 YYDKDF (reference sequence). V lost 0 bases to trimming and J lost 4 bases; unmatched junction nucleotides: 4. The CDR3 has 16 amino acids. CDR3 nucleotides: TGTGCCACCAGCAGAGACCCGACTAGCGGGAGTTACGAGCAGTACTTC. This translates into CATSRDPTSGSYEQYF.

The V and J genes are TRBV28 and TRBJ2-7, with TRBD2 identical over 7 bases. CDR1 MDHEN and CDR2 SYDVKM come from the germline V gene. V was clipped by 4 bases and J by 2 bases; unmatched bases: 14. This CDR3 spans 17 amino acids. CDR3 bases: TGTGCCAGCAGTTCCCCTCGGGAGGCCCAGAGCCCCTACGAGCAGTACTTC. This encodes CASSSPREAQSPYEQYF.

The genes are TRBV25-1 and TRBJ2-7; 7 positions match TRBD2. V was pared by 11 bases and J by 0 bases, with 10 bases of the junction left unmatched. The CDR3 runs 14 residues. Looked up from germline, CDR1 is MGHDK and CDR2 is SYGVNS. CDR3 sequence reads: CAGASGISSYEQYF. CDR3 DNA sequence: TGTGCCGGCGCTAGCGGTATTAGCTCCTACGAGCAGTACTTC.

This clone was counted once. This chain uses TRBV5-1 with TRBJ2-3; D gene unclear. Germline CDR1 SGHRS, CDR2 YFSETQ. Trimming took off 0 bases at V and 0 bases at J, with 8 bases between the two ends. The CDR3 totals 15 residues. In DNA, the CDR3 is TGCGCCAGCAGCTTGGGGGCCTCGAGCACAGATACGCAGTATTTT. It is translated as CASSLGASSTDTQYF. The full variable domain, with the rest looked up from reference TRBV5-1 and TRBJ2-3, is KAGVTQTPRYLIKTRGQQVTLSCSPISGHRSVSWYQQTPGQGLQFLFEYFSETQRNKGNFPGRFSGRQFSNSRSEMNVSTLELGDSALYLCASSLGASSTDTQYFGPGTRLTVL.

As DNA, the CDR3 is TGTGCCAGCAGCGTAGACGCCGGGACTAGCGGGAGTTATGAGCAGTTCTTC. Translated: CASSVDAGTSGSYEQFF. The chain uses TRBV9 and TRBJ2-1, with TRBD2 matching 14 bases. The CDR3 is 17 residues long. The V segment lost 0 bases and the J segment 8 bases; nucleotides outside the gene matches: 7. Germline-derived CDR1 and CDR2 are SGDLS and YYNGEE.

The chain recombines TRBV5-6 with TRBJ2-3; 9 nucleotides line up with TRBD1. Germline trimming cut 3 bases from V and 3 bases from J; bases unmatched to any gene: 8. From germline, CDR1 is SGHDT and CDR2 YYEEEE. The CDR3 consists of 16 residues. The CDR3 sequence is CASSSQGAMLTDTQYF. CDR3 DNA sequence: TGTGCCAGCAGCTCACAGGGGGCCATGTTGACAGATACGCAGTATTTT.

The chain carries TRBV4-1 and TRBJ2-7; D gene uncertain. Germline V CDR1 and CDR2: MGHRA, YSYEKL. The length of the CDR3 is 13 residues. V was trimmed by 4 bases and J by 7 bases, leaving 14 bases between them. The CDR3 sequence is CASSPPGGIEQYF. The CDR3 DNA sequence: TGCGCCAGCAGCCCTCCGGGCGGCATTGAGCAGTACTTC.

The V gene is TRBV28, the J gene TRBJ2-1, with D tentatively TRBD2 (6 bases). The CDR3 spans 14 residues. Germline assignment: CDR1 MDHEN and CDR2 SYDVKM. Trimming took off 4 bases at V and 9 bases at J, with 16 bases between the two ends. The CDR3 loop reads CASSSGVGEAEQFF. The CDR3 DNA is TGTGCCAGCAGTTCTGGGGTCGGGGAGGCTGAGCAGTTCTTC.

The rearrangement uses TRBV6-1 and TRBJ1-1, with D possibly being TRBD1 (6 bases). Germline V gene data show CDR1 as MNHNS and CDR2 as SASEGT. Trimming pared 8 bases from V and 6 bases from J, leaving 13 bases between. The CDR3 loop spans 12 amino acids. Here the CDR3 reads CASSGGAPEAFF. For the CDR3, the DNA is TGTGCCAGCTCCGGGGGGGCCCCTGAAGCTTTCTTT.